A single TCR beta chain is shown here with its context. The CDR3 contains 15 residues. With 4 bases removed from V and 9 bases from J, the gap between germline ends came to 16 bases. Germline V gives CDR1 SGHTA, CDR2 FQGNSA. This entry comes from a study of blood T cell repertoires in COVID-19. Using immunoSEQ multiplex PCR, the repertoire was profiled, and TCRdb retains in-frame clones only, with some absent. Here the sample spans approximately 89,000 clones, 75% to 90% being singletons. The clonotype was recovered from a woman aged 80 or over with acute or convalescent COVID-19. The rearrangement uses TRBV7-2 and TRBJ1-6; D is possibly TRBD1 (5 bases). The material sequenced was peripheral blood. The CDR3 nucleotides read TGTGCCAGCAGCTACATGGGACTTGGGGGTTCACCCCTCCACTTT. Residues: CASSYMGLGGSPLHF.